The T cell receptor (beta chain) under discussion was sequenced for a study of T cells in Graves' hyperthyroidism and ophthalmopathy. Study information: Sampling of peripheral blood happened at initial diagnosis, prior to any treatment.

Orbital computed tomography, thyroid ultrasound, serum thyroxine and TRAb, and clinical symptoms together informed the diagnoses. This clonotype turned up a few times. The V segment lost 4 bases and the J segment 5 bases; nucleotides outside the gene matches: 7. CDR1 is SQVTM, CDR2 ANQGSEA, per germline. The CDR3 runs 14 residues. Amplification yielded TCR beta CDR3 regions, with RNA transcripts as the source. First-round RT-PCR with HTBI primers amplified the TCR CDR3 region. MiXCR was run by TCRdb on the multiplex PCR reads, yielding one entry per CDR3 protein. The sample yields fewer than 900,000 distinct CDR3 sequences, about 19% seen once.

What was sequenced was blood. The chain is built from TRBV29-1 and TRBJ2-5, with 10 bases aligning to TRBD1. The source is a woman aged 45-59 years with Graves' hyperthyroidism that later progressed to Graves' ophthalmopathy. CDR3 protein: CSVGGQGRVETQYF. CDR3 coding DNA: TGCAGCGTTGGGGGACAGGGGCGTGTGGAGACCCAGTACTTC.